The 5 T cell receptor beta chains reported below all come from one sample, sequenced in a study of T cell repertoires in cytomegalovirus infection. TCRdb itself ran the reads through MiXCR, one entry per CDR3 protein. Of 150,000 to 200,000 distinct CDR3 sequences listed, approximately 9.7% are singletons. Sequenced input: PBMCs. These receptors were collected from a human donor in good health (CMV status not recorded). Some clones in this sample may be carry-over from other donors' samples.

There are many counts of this clonotype. The chain uses TRBV18 and TRBJ2-5, with 12 bases identical to TRBD2. This CDR3 contains 17 residues. CDR1 and CDR2 (germline): KGHSH, LQKENI. V was clipped by 2 bases and J by 4 bases; unmatched bases: 8. The DNA of the CDR3 is TGTGCCAGCTCACCATGGACTAGCGGGATGAAAGGAGAGACCCAGTACTTC. Its translation: CASSPWTSGMKGETQYF.

This rearrangement joins TRBV2 to TRBJ2-5; D is unclear. Trimming shortened V by 4 bases and J by 5 bases, and 14 bases separated the two germline ends. This CDR3 region has 14 residues. CDR1 is SNHLY and CDR2 is FYNNEI in the germline V gene. CDR3 nucleotides: TGTGCCAGCAGTGTTAGGCAGCTCCAGGAGACCCAGTACTTC. Translation: CASSVRQLQETQYF.

The gene calls are TRBV3-1 and TRBJ2-3; 7 bases map to TRBD2. This CDR3 has 16 amino acids. CDR1 is LGHDT, CDR2 YNNKEL, per germline (reference sequence). V gave up 2 bases and J gave up 4 bases; unmatched junction bases: 9. CDR3 sequence: CASSQRTSGKADTQYF. For the CDR3, the DNA is TGTGCCAGCAGCCAAAGGACCAGCGGGAAAGCAGATACGCAGTATTTT.

CDR3 loop: CASSFPQNQPQHF. For the CDR3, the DNA is TGTGCCAGCAGTTTCCCGCAGAATCAGCCCCAGCATTTT. The chain joins TRBV28 to TRBJ1-5; the D is unclear. This CDR3 has 13 residues. Trimming pared 3 bases from V and 4 bases from J, leaving 7 bases between. The germline CDR1 and CDR2 sequences are MDHEN and SYDVKM.

This chain links TRBV12-3 or TRBV12-4 with TRBJ2-1, with 10 bases matching TRBD1. Trimming removed 1 base from V and 4 bases from J; junction bases left unmatched: 4. CDR3 length equals 16 residues. CDR3 region: CASSLGTGQGYNEQFF. DNA of the CDR3: TGTGCCAGCAGTTTAGGGACGGGACAGGGGTACAATGAGCAGTTCTTC.